Listed here are 17 T cell receptor beta chains from one sample, sequenced in a study of CD8+CD57+ T cells in acquired aplastic anemia. Profiling of TCR beta VDJ combinations and CDR3 sequences used genomic DNA as template. MiXCR, applied by TCRdb to the reads, yields one record per CDR3 protein. Counted here are around 200,000 distinct CDR3 sequences, 50% to 55% occurring once; the ten biggest clones make up about 15%. The sample was sorted CD4+, CD8+, or CD8+CD57+ T cells (not recorded which) from PBMCs. The origin of the receptors is a human donor in good health, serving as a control.

This clonotype was counted a few times. The chain joins TRBV15 to TRBJ1-6; D not resolved. This CDR3 contains 15 residues. Germline V CDR1 and CDR2: LNHNV, YYDKDF (reference sequence). V was clipped by 6 bases and J by 3 bases, with 12 bases between them. CDR3 protein: CATRATLNYNSPLHF. The CDR3 bases are TGTGCCACCAGGGCGACACTAAACTATAATTCACCCCTCCACTTT.

The rearrangement links TRBV7-2 to TRBJ2-7, with D tentatively TRBD1 (6 bases). Trimming cost V 3 bases and J 2 bases, with 14 bases left between them. The CDR3 totals 15 residues. Germline CDR1 SGHTA, CDR2 FQGNSA. The CDR3 spells CASSLASRGTYEQYF. Here the CDR3 DNA reads TGTGCCAGCAGCTTGGCCAGCAGGGGAACCTACGAGCAGTACTTC.

The chain joins TRBV5-1 to TRBJ2-1; no firm D call. Germline V gene sequence: CDR1 SGHRS, CDR2 YFSETQ. V lost 4 bases and J lost 7, with 6 bases in between. This CDR3 region has 11 residues. The CDR3 sequence is CASSTTNEQFF. Written as DNA, the CDR3 is TGCGCCAGCAGCACGACGAATGAGCAGTTCTTC.

This sequence joins TRBV7-3 and TRBJ2-7; 11 bases map to TRBD2. V dropped 1 base and J dropped 7; count of bases not matched to a gene: 6. The CDR3 has 15 residues. The germline V gene has CDR1 SGHTA and CDR2 FQGTGA. The CDR3 spells CASSLRLAGGLEQYV. In nucleotides, the CDR3 is TGTGCCAGCAGCTTAAGGCTAGCGGGAGGCTTGGAGCAGTACGTC.

This clonotype was observed a few times. The chain joins TRBV7-2 to TRBJ2-5; 7 bases are shared with TRBD2. The CDR3 is made up of 16 amino acids. CDR1 and CDR2 (germline): SGHTA, FQGNSA. V was clipped by 4 bases and J by 5 bases; unmatched bases: 13. The CDR3 DNA is TGTGCCAGCAGCTACCGATCTAACGGGGGGAAGGAGACCCAGTACTTC. As protein: CASSYRSNGGKETQYF.

This sequence joins TRBV19 and TRBJ1-2, with 7 bases lining up with TRBD1. Germline trimming cut 1 base from V and 3 bases from J; bases unmatched to any gene: 8. The CDR3 totals 16 residues. Germline V lookup: CDR1 LNHDA, CDR2 SQIVND (reference sequence). CDR3 DNA sequence: TGTGCCAGTAGTATAGGAACTTCTACAGGGGACTATGGCTACACCTTC. It specifies CASSIGTSTGDYGYTF. Using reference TRBV19 and TRBJ1-2 for the parts outside the CDR3, the full variable domain is DGGITQSPKYLFRKEGQNVTLSCEQNLNHDAMYWYRQDPGQGLRLIYYSQIVNDFQKGDIAEGYSVSREKKESFPLTVTSAQKNPTAFYLCASSIGTSTGDYGYTFGSGTRLTVV.

This clonotype was detected ten times or more. V is TRBV6-5 and J is TRBJ1-1; possible D gene TRBD1, 5 bases. Germline CDR1 reads MNHEY; CDR2 reads SVGAGI. Trimming removed 6 bases at V and 0 bases at J, with 17 bases between. There are 16 residues in the CDR3. The CDR3 loop reads CASSQIRATMNTEAFF. The DNA for the CDR3 is TGTGCCAGCAGCCAAATCAGGGCTACGATGAACACTGAAGCTTTCTTT.

This clonotype was counted a few times. A much larger clonotype is one base distant, so this may be a read error. This chain joins TRBV5-6 and TRBJ2-5, with D perhaps TRBD2 (5 bases). This CDR3 has 15 residues. The V gene's germline CDR1 is SGHDT and CDR2 YYEEEE. This CDR3 reads CASSLAGGYSKTQHF. As DNA, the CDR3 is TGTGCCAGCAGCTTGGCCGGAGGCTACTCGAAGACCCAGCACTTC.

The chain has TRBV6-2 or TRBV6-3 and TRBJ1-6; perhaps TRBD1 as D (5 bases). This CDR3 contains 14 residues. Trimming shortened V by 4 bases and J by 8 bases, and 12 bases separated the two germline ends. Looked up from germline, CDR1 is MNHEY and CDR2 is SVGEGT. CDR3 nucleotide sequence: TGTGCCAGCAGTTTACGGGACTCCCATTCACCCCTCCACTTT. This translates into CASSLRDSHSPLHF.

This clonotype occurred once. This chain uses TRBV10-3 with TRBJ1-6, with D unresolved. Per germline, CDR1 ENHRY and CDR2 SYGVKD. Trimming pared 6 bases from V and 8 bases from J, leaving 20 bases between. The CDR3 is 16 residues long. This CDR3 reads CAISLDQTPVYSPLHF. In DNA form, the CDR3 reads TGTGCCATCAGCCTTGACCAGACCCCAGTATATTCACCCCTCCACTTT.

This clonotype was picked up a small number of times. A clone one base away is much larger, so this may be a read error. This chain connects TRBV5-5 to TRBJ2-5; D is undetermined. CDR3 size: 13 residues. Per the germline V gene, CDR1 is SGHKS and CDR2 is YYEKEE (reference sequence). The V end lost 2 bases, the J end lost 3 bases, and 8 bases lay between the germline ends. CDR3 bases: TGTGCCAGCAGCTTCGTGAGCGAAGAGACCCAGTACTTC. Encoded protein: CASSFVSEETQYF.

The rearrangement uses TRBV10-3 and TRBJ2-3; 10 bases are shared with TRBD1. Per germline, CDR1 ENHRY and CDR2 SYGVKD. The CDR3 runs 17 residues. Trimming removed 6 bases from V and 4 bases from J; junction bases left unmatched: 13. As DNA, the CDR3 is TGTGCCATCAGCGAAACCGGGACAGGGGAAGGCGCAGATACGCAGTATTTT. The encoded protein is CAISETGTGEGADTQYF.

Many counts were recorded for this clonotype. This sequence joins TRBV11-2 and TRBJ1-1, with 9 bases matching TRBD1. CDR3 length equals 15 residues. Germline trimming cut 5 bases from V and 4 bases from J; bases unmatched to any gene: 8. Looked up from germline, CDR1 is SGHAT and CDR2 is FQNNGV. The CDR3 sequence is CASSPIRGQGTEAFF. DNA for the CDR3: TGTGCCAGCAGCCCGATCAGGGGACAGGGCACTGAAGCTTTCTTT. Together with reference TRBV11-2 and TRBJ1-1, the CDR3 gives the full variable domain: EAGVAQSPRYKIIEKRQSVAFWCNPISGHATLYWYQQILGQGPKLLIQFQNNGVVDDSQLPKDRFSAERLKGVDSTLKIQPAKLEDSAVYLCASSPIRGQGTEAFFGQGTRLTVV.

This clonotype showed up just a few times. The chain combines TRBV7-2 with TRBJ2-5; D is ambiguous. This CDR3 has 15 amino acids. Trimming removed 5 bases at V and 0 bases at J, with 13 bases between. In germline, CDR1 is SGHTA, CDR2 FQGNSA. This CDR3 is CASSRKTGDQETQYF. CDR3 DNA: TGTGCCAGCAGCCGGAAGACTGGGGACCAAGAGACCCAGTACTTC.

Notes on this clonotype: Compared with germline, one end of the junction differs, possibly owing to a read error. The chain is built from TRBV7-2 and TRBJ2-1, with no clear D. Germline CDR1 reads SGHTA; CDR2 reads FQGNSA. The CDR3 is made up of 16 amino acids. CDR3 DNA sequence: TGTGCCAGCAGCTTCCGACTTAGCCAGACCTACAATGGGCAGTTCTTC. Translated: CASSFRLSQTYNGQFF.

Remarks on this clonotype: At one of its ends the junction is not consistent with the germline gene, which may arise from a read error. The chain recombines TRBV7-8 with TRBJ2-5; D remains unclear. CDR1 SGHVS and CDR2 FQNEAQ come from the germline V gene. The length of the CDR3 is 9 residues. DNA of the CDR3: TGTGCCACCAGCAAGACCCAGTACTTC. This codes for CATSKTQYF. The entire variable domain, with the rest obtained from reference TRBV7-8 and TRBJ2-5, is as follows: GAGVSQSPRYKVAKRGQDVALRCDPISGHVSLFWYQQALGQGPEFLTYFQNEAQLDKSGLPSDRFFAERPEGSVSTLKIQRTQQEDSAVYLCATSKTQYFGPGTRLLVL.

The rearrangement uses TRBV25-1 and TRBJ2-7; D is ambiguous. CDR3 length: 14 residues. CDR1 is MGHDK and CDR2 is SYGVNS in the germline V gene. The germline V and J ends were trimmed by 6 bases and 1 base, with 13 bases remaining between them. DNA of the CDR3: TGTGCCAGCAGGATCGATGGGCATTCCTACGAGCAGTACTTC. Its protein is CASRIDGHSYEQYF.